This passage covers 12 T cell receptor beta chains from one sample sequenced in a study of regulatory T cells in long-lasting Graves disease (dated by TCRdb to the early 2020s). Library method: multiplex PCR. The sample was run on an Illumina HiSeq 4000. TCR beta libraries were built with iRepertoire HTBI primers and Arm-PCR amplification of CDR3 regions. TCRdb reworked the public reads: Q25 trimming with fastp, MiXCR clone assembly, productive beta chains retained. Rows with a matching CDR3 protein are joined into one entry that keeps the most common DNA and genes. Present in this sample are roughly 260,000 distinct CDR3 sequences, roughly 18% of which were seen just once. 12% to 15% of the sample is held by the ten biggest clonotypes. The label giving this sample's time point can be read as: newly diagnosed GD, antithyroid drugs for less than 3 months. RNA was extracted from PBMCs in TRIzol for both TCR sequencing and RNA sequencing.

This sample also belongs to another study, concerning T cells in Graves' hyperthyroidism and ophthalmopathy.

The sample in question was peripheral blood mononuclear cells (PBMCs), obtained at new diagnosis, from a patient treated with antithyroid drugs. The receptor set was obtained from a woman between 25 and 40 years old with Graves disease. Donor details come from another sample of the same person, matched by shared clones.

The chain links TRBV3-1 to TRBJ2-1; perhaps TRBD1 as D (8 bases). The CDR3 has 14 amino acids. The V gene's germline CDR1 is LGHDT and CDR2 YNNKEL (reference sequence). The V end was cut by 1 base, the J end by 7 bases, with 11 bases between. The CDR3 region has the DNA TGTGCCAGCAGCCAAGTACAGGGGGGGAATGAGCAGTTCTTC. Protein sequence: CASSQVQGGNEQFF.

This clonotype has ten or more counts. The J gene is TRBJ1-6, the V gene TRBV20-1; 7 bases agree with TRBD1. The CDR3 sequence is 13 residues long. CDR1 and CDR2 (germline): DFQATT, SNEGSKA (reference sequence). The V gene end was trimmed by 5 bases and the J gene end by 8 bases; junction bases not matched to a gene: 6. Here the CDR3 reads CSAVTGAYSPLHF. DNA for the CDR3: TGCAGTGCTGTAACAGGGGCTTATTCACCCCTCCACTTT.

Concerning this clonotype: This may be a read error, as it is one base from a much larger clone. The rearrangement uses TRBV7-9 and TRBJ2-7, with 9 bases lining up with TRBD1. V gave up 6 bases and J gave up 0 bases; unmatched junction bases: 6. This CDR3 comprises 15 residues. CDR1 SEHNR and CDR2 FQNEAQ come from the germline V gene (reference sequence). Here the CDR3 reads CASSPPGQGSYEQYF. CDR3 DNA sequence: TGTGCCAGCAGTCCCCCGGGACAGGGCTCCTACGAGCAGTACTTC.

This sequence joins TRBV4-1 and TRBJ2-1; 8 bases fit TRBD2. V trimming: 2 bases; J trimming: 7 bases; junction bases outside the gene matches: 13. CDR1 and CDR2 from the germline V gene are MGHRA and YSYEKL. The CDR3 contains 17 residues. CDR3: CASSQTPPGGPKNEQFF. DNA of the CDR3: TGCGCCAGCAGCCAAACCCCCCCGGGGGGGCCGAAGAATGAGCAGTTCTTC.

As regards this clonotype: A much larger clone differs by one base, so this may be a read error. The rearrangement joins TRBV3-1 to TRBJ1-3; 7 nucleotides match TRBD1. V was clipped by 6 bases and J by 0 bases; unmatched bases: 5. The germline CDR1 and CDR2 sequences are LGHDT and YNNKEL (reference sequence). The CDR3 is made up of 15 amino acids. The CDR3 region has the DNA TGTGCCAGCAGGCGCAGGGGGTCCTCTGGAAACACCATATATTTT. It yields the protein CASRRRGSSGNTIYF. The entire variable domain, with the rest obtained from reference TRBV3-1 and TRBJ1-3, is as follows: DTAVSQTPKYLVTQMGNDKSIKCEQNLGHDTMYWYKQDSKKFLKIMFSYNNKELIINETVPNRFSPKSPDKAHLNLHINSLELGDSAVYFCASRRRGSSGNTIYFGEGSWLTVV.

This clonotype has a count of ten or more. V usage is TRBV11-1 and J usage is TRBJ1-4; TRBD1 aligns across 8 bases. The V and J ends lost 4 bases and 8 bases, in that order; junction bases with no gene match: 9. The CDR3 length is 15 residues. Germline V CDR1 and CDR2: SGHAT, FQDESV (reference sequence). The CDR3 sequence is CASSSERTGWEKLFF. As DNA, the CDR3 is TGTGCCAGCAGCTCGGAGCGGACAGGGTGGGAAAAACTGTTTTTT.

In its sample, this clonotype was seen many times. A read error may account for a junction end that differs from germline. V and J are TRBV5-6 and TRBJ1-3, with D hard to call. The CDR3 has 13 amino acids. Germline-derived CDR1 and CDR2 are SGHDT and YYEEEE. DNA of the CDR3: TGTGCCAGCAGCTCCCGCCCTGGAAGCACCATATATTTT. Its protein product is CASSSRPGSTIYF.

The rearrangement links TRBV12-3 or TRBV12-4 to TRBJ1-2; D is uncertain. CDR3 length: 15 amino acids. V was trimmed by 2 bases and J by 7 bases, leaving 17 bases between them. CDR3 protein: CASSLIETNRGGYTF. The CDR3 DNA is TGTGCCAGCAGTTTAATTGAAACGAATCGGGGTGGCTACACCTTC.

The rearrangement uses TRBV20-1 and TRBJ2-1, with 11 bases that match TRBD2. The V gene's germline CDR1 is DFQATT and CDR2 SNEGSKA (reference sequence). V dropped 3 bases and J dropped 0; count of bases not matched to a gene: 7. The CDR3 contains 17 residues. The CDR3 DNA follows: TGCAGTGCTAGGACTAGCGGGGAGACAAGCTCCTACAATGAGCAGTTCTTC. This encodes CSARTSGETSSYNEQFF.

The chain couples TRBV14 to TRBJ1-6, with D maybe TRBD1 (5 bases). V shed 0 bases and J shed 2 bases, with 17 bases lying between them. Germline CDR1 reads SGHDN; CDR2 reads FVKESK. This CDR3 has 19 residues. CDR3 DNA: TGTGCCAGCAGCCAAGATCGAACCAGGGTTGGGCCCTATAATTCACCCCTCCACTTT. This codes for CASSQDRTRVGPYNSPLHF.

In this sample, this clonotype turned up a few times. The CDR3 sequence is CASGQGGDYGYTF. For the CDR3, the DNA is TGCGCCAGCGGTCAAGGGGGCGACTATGGCTACACCTTC. The chain employs TRBV10-2 and TRBJ1-2; 7 bases agree with TRBD1. The V gene end was trimmed by 8 bases and the J gene end by 3 bases; junction bases not matched to a gene: 6. This CDR3 has 13 amino acids. Germline lookup yields CDR1 WSHSY and CDR2 SAAADI.

This clonotype was recorded many times. The genes are TRBV6-2 or TRBV6-3 and TRBJ2-3; 8 bases are a match to TRBD1. This CDR3 region has 15 residues. Germline-derived CDR1 and CDR2 are MNHEY and SVGEGT. With 5 bases clipped from V and 6 bases from J, the junction kept 10 bases outside the gene matches. The CDR3 DNA reads TGTGCCAGCAGTGAGGAGGGACAGGATCCGGATACGCAGTATTTT. Translating it yields CASSEEGQDPDTQYF.